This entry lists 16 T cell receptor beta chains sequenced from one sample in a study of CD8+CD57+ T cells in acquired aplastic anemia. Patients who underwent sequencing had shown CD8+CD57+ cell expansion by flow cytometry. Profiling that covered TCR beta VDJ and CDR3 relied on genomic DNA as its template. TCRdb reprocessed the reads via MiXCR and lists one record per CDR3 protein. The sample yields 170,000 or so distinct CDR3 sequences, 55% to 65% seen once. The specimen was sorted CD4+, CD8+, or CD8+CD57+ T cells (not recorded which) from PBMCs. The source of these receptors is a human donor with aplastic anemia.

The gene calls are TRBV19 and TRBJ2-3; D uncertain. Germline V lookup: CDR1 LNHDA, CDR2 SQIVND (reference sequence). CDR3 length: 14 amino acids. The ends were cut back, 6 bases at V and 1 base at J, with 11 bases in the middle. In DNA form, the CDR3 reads TGTGCCAGTAGAGTGGGGATGGGCACAGATACGCAGTATTTT. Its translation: CASRVGMGTDTQYF.

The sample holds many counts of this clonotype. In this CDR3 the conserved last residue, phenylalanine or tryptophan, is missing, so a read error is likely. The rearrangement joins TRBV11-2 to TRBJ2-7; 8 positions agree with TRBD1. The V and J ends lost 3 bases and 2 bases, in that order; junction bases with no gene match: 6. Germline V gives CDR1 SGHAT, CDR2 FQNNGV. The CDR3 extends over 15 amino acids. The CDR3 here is CASSFRTGNAYEQYL. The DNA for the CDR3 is TGTGCCAGCAGCTTCCGGACAGGGAATGCCTACGAGCAGTACCTC.

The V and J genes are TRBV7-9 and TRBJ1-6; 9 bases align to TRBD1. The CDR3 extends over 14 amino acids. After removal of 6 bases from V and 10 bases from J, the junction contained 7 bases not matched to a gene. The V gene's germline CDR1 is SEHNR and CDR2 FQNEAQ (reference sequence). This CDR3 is CASSLTGGLSPLHF. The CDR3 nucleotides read TGTGCCAGCAGTCTAACAGGGGGCTTGTCACCCCTCCACTTT.

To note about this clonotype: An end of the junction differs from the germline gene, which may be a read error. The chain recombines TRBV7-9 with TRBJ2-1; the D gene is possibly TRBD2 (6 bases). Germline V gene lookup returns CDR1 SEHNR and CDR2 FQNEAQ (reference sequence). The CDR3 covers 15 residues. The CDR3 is CASSPGTAKGNEQFF. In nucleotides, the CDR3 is TGCGCCAGCAGTCCCGGGACTGCCAAGGGCAATGAGCAGTTCTTC.

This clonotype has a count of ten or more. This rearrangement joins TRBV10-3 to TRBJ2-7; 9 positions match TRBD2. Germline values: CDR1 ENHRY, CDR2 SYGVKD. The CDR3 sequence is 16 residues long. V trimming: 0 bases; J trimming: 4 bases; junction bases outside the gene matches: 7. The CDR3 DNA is TGTGCCATCAGTGAGTCCCCAGCGGGGGGATCGTACGAGCAGTACTTC. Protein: CAISESPAGGSYEQYF.

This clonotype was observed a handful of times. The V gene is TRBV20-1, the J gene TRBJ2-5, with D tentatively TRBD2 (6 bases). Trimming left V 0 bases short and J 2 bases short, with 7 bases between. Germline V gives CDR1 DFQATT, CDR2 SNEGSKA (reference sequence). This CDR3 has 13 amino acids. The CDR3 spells CSARDGGQETQYF. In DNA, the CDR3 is TGCAGTGCTAGAGATGGGGGGCAAGAGACCCAGTACTTC.

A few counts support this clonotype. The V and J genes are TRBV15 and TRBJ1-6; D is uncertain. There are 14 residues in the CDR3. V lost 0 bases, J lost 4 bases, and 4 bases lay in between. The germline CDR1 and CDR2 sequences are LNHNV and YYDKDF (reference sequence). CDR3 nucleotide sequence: TGTGCCACCAGCAGAGAAGAATATAATTCACCCCTCCACTTT. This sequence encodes CATSREEYNSPLHF.

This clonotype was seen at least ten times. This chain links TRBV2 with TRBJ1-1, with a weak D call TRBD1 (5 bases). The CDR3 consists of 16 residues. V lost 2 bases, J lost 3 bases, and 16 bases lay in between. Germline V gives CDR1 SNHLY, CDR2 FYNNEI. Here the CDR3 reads CASSEKARGWDTEAFF. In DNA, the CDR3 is TGTGCCAGCAGTGAAAAGGCTCGGGGCTGGGACACTGAAGCTTTCTTT. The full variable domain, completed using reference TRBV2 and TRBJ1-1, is EPEVTQTPSHQVTQMGQEVILRCVPISNHLYFYWYRQILGQKVEFLVSFYNNEISEKSEIFDDQFSVERPDGSNFTLKIRSTKLEDSAMYFCASSEKARGWDTEAFFGQGTRLTVV.

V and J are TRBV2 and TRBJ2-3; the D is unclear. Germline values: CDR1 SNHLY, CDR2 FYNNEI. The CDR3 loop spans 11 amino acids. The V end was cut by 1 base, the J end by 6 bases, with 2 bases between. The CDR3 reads CASSEVDTQYF. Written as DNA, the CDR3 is TGTGCCAGCAGTGAAGTGGATACGCAGTATTTT.

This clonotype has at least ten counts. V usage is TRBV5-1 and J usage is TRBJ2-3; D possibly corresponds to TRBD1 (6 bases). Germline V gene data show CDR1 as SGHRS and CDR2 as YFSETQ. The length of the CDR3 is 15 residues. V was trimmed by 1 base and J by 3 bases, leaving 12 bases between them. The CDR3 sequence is CASSLWRQGTDTQYF. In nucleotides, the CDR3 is TGCGCCAGCAGCTTGTGGCGTCAGGGGACAGATACGCAGTATTTT.

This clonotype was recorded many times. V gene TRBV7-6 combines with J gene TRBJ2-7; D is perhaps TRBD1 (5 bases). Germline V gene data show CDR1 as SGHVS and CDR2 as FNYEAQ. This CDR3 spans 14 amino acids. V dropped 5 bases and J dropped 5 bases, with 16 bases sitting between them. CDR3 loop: CASSPLQGENEQYF. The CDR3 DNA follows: TGTGCCAGCAGCCCCCTCCAAGGGGAAAACGAGCAGTACTTC.

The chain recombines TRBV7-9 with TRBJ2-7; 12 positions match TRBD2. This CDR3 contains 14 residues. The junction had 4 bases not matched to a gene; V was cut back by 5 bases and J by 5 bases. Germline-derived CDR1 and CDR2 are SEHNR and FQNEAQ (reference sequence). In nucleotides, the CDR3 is TGTGCCAGCAGCACTAGCGGGAGGTCCAACGAGCAGTACTTC. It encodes CASSTSGRSNEQYF.

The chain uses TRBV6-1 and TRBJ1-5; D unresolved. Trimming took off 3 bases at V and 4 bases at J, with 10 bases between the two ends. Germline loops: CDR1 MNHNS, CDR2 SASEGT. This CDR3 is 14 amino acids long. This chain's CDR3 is CASSERGGNQPQHF. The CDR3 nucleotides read TGTGCCAGCAGTGAGCGGGGTGGGAATCAGCCCCAGCATTTT.

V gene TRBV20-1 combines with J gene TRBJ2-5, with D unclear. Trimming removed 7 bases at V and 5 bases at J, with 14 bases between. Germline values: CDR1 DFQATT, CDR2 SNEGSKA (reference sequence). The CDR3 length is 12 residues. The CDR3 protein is CSVTSFGETQYF. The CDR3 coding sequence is TGCAGTGTTACGTCTTTCGGGGAGACCCAGTACTTC.

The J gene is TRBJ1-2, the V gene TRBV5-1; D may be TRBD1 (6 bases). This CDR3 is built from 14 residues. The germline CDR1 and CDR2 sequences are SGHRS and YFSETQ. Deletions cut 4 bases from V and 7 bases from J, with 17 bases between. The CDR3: CASSEVGGSRGYTF. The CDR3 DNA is TGCGCCAGCAGCGAAGTCGGGGGCTCCCGTGGCTACACCTTC.

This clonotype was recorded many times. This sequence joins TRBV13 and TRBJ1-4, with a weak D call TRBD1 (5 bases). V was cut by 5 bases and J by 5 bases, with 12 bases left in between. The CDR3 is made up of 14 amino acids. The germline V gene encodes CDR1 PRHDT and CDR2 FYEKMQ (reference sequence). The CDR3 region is CASSVRQINEKLFF. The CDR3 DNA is TGTGCCAGCAGCGTCCGACAGATCAATGAAAAACTGTTTTTT.